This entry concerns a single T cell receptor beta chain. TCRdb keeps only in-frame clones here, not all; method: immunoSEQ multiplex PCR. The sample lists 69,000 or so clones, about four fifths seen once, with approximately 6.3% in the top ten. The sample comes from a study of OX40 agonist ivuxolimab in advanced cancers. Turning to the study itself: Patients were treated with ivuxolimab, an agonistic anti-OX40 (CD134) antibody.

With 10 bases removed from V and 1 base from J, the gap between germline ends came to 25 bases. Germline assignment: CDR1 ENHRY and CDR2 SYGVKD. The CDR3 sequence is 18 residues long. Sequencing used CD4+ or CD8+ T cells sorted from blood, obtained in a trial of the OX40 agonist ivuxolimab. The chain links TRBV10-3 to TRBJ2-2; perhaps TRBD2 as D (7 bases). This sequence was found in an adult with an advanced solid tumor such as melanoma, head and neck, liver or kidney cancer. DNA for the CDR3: TGTGCCACCCGAGCGAGGGAGGGCCTAGGGGGGAACACCGGGGAGCTGTTTTTT. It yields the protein CATRAREGLGGNTGELFF.